This T cell receptor beta chain appears in the sequencing data of a study of blood T cell repertoires in COVID-19. Study at large: PBMCs, B-cell-depleted T cells, or T cells provided the cDNA or gDNA that made up the material.

CDR3 length equals 14 residues. The germline CDR1 and CDR2 sequences are SNHLY and FYNNEI. V lost 1 base and J lost 4, with 7 bases in between. Assay used: immunoSEQ multiplex PCR; TCRdb lists only in-frame clones, some missing. Of approximately 89,000 clones in the sample, nearly 90% were seen once. The chain couples TRBV2 to TRBJ2-2; D unresolved. This receptor was taken from a man in his 70s with acute or convalescent COVID-19. Sequencing was performed on peripheral blood. This CDR3 reads CASSEERSTGELFF. For the CDR3, the DNA is TGTGCCAGCAGTGAAGAGAGGTCCACCGGGGAGCTGTTTTTT.